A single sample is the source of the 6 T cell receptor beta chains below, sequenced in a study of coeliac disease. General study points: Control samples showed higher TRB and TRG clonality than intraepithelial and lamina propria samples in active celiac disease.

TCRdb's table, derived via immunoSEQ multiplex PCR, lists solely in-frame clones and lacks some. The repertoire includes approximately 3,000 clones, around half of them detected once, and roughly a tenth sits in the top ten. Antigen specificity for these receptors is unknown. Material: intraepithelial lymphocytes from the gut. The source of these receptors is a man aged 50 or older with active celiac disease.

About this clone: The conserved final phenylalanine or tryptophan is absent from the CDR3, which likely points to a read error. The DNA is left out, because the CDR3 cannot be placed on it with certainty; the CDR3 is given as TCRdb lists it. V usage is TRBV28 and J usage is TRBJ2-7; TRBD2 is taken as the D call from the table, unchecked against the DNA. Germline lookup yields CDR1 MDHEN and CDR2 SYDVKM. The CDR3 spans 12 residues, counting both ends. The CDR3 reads CASRGGPSGELL.

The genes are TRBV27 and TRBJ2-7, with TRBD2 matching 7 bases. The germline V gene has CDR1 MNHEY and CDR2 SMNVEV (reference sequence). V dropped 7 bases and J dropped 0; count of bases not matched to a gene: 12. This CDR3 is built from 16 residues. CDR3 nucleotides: TGTGCCAGCATTGGACCTGTAGCGGGTGCCTCCTACGAGCAGTACTTC. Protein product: CASIGPVAGASYEQYF.

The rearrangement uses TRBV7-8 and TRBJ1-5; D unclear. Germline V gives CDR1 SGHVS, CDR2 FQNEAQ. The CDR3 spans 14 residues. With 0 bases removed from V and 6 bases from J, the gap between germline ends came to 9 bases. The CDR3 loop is CASSLAAGRQPQHF. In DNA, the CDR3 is TGTGCCAGCAGCTTAGCGGCTGGCCGTCAGCCCCAGCATTTT.

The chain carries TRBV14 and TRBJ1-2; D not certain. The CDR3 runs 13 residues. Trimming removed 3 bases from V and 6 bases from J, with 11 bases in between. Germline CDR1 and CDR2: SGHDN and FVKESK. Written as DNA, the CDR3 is TGTGCCAGCAGCCAGGTGCAGATGAATGGCTACACCTTC. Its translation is CASSQVQMNGYTF.

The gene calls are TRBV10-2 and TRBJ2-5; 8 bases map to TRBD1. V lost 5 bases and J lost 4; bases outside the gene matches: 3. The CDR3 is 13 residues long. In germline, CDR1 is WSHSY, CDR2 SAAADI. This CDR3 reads CASSTGGRETQYF. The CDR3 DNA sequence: TGCGCCAGCAGTACAGGGGGGCGAGAGACCCAGTACTTC.

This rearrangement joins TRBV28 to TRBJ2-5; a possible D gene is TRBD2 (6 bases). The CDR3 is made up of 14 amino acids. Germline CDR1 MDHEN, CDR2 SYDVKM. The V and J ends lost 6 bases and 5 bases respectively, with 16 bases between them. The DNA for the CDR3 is TGTGCCAGCAGCCCCTGGGGAGGTTCCGAGACCCAGTACTTC. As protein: CASSPWGGSETQYF.